This record covers a single T cell receptor beta chain. Its specific antigen is unknown. Base-call qualities are not available, and no considerably larger clone is one nucleotide away. The cysteine opens and the phenylalanine closes a CDR3 of 14 amino acids. CDR3 DNA only is kept here, 42 bases in frame from base 1. The germline V gene yields ENHRY for CDR1 and SYGVKD for CDR2. From V the trimming removes 6 bases and from J it removes 6 bases, while the gene matches leave 7 bases of the junction unaccounted for. In the ophthalmopathy patients, disease was moderately to severely active, with a Clinical Activity Score of 3 or more, a NOSPECS grade of 4 or more, and a duration of less than 3 months. Any patient with an uncontrolled infection, another autoimmune disease, pregnancy or lactation was excluded. Clinical symptoms, serum thyroxine and TRAb, thyroid ultrasound, and orbital computed tomography formed the basis for the diagnoses. Ficoll-Paque density gradient centrifugation was used to isolate PBMCs from around 9.1 ml of fresh peripheral blood. Trizol reagent was used to extract total RNA, and RNA quality was then checked on an Agilent 2100 Bioanalyzer.

The TCR beta CDR3 regions were amplified from the RNA transcripts. For the first round of RT-PCR on the TCR CDR3, the HTBI primer set was used together with the Qiagen OneStep RT-PCR kit. A second multiplex PCR round built the libraries, followed by size selection and purification. Sequencing of the libraries was done on an Illumina HiSeq2000 using paired-end 100 bp reads. On the study's bioinformatics: SOAPnuke was used to process the raw data, removing reads that contained adapters or uncalled bases, had a mean Phred below 15, or lacked an exact match to the constant primer or identifier. High-quality paired reads were merged with COPE v1.2.5, and unique nucleotide sequences were defined as clonotypes. Clonotypes were aligned to IMGT TRBV, TRBD and TRBJ reference segments using MiTCR v1.1. The analysis was restricted to V-J combinations with a frequency above 0.0001, which together covered roughly 99% of the repertoires. A TCS score was defined as the ratio of F50 (clonal expansion) to E x V (chaos), with BLOSUM62-based TCRdist applied between CDR3 peptides within each V-J. Welch's t-statistics and random forest reduced around 520 V-J features to 10 to 15, which were used in a naive Bayes classifier (R e1071). TCRdb reanalyzed the raw reads on its own, using fastp at Q25 for trimming and MiXCR for clone calling, and kept in-frame beta chains. Merged by CDR3 protein, the rows form single entries marked with the most common genes and DNA. Here the V and J calls rest on TCRdb's processing, not on the authors' analysis. The sample records around 530,000 distinct CDR3 sequences, about 15% of which are singletons. The top ten clonotypes cover 17% of the sample.

This entry comes from a study of T cells in Graves' hyperthyroidism and ophthalmopathy (dated by TCRdb to the late 2010s). A note on the overall study: Peripheral blood samples were taken at initial diagnosis, before any treatment was given. TCR V-J signatures able to tell the groups apart were searched for in a discovery cohort of some 97 patients, of whom about 40 had Graves' ophthalmopathy and more than 55 had stable Graves' hyperthyroidism. Whether ophthalmopathy could be predicted prospectively was tested in an independent validation cohort made up of approximately 19 hyperthyroidism patients plus 17 patients who later progressed to ophthalmopathy. The 100 discovery patients were divided at random into training and test sets in a 7:3 ratio. In roughly six Graves' hyperthyroidism patients, the study also compared T-cell repertoires from thyroid tissue with T-cell repertoires from blood. After sampling, hyperthyroidism patients received methimazole starting at 30 mg daily, and ophthalmopathy patients received high-dose intravenous methylprednisolone. The paper describes TCR Vbeta CDR3 sequencing of around 140 peripheral blood samples, made up of 43 ophthalmopathy patients, around 73 hyperthyroidism patients and approximately 17 progressor patients.

The paper's findings and limits, for the study overall: Most expanded thyroid clonotypes (frequency above 0.001) were also detected in blood, suggesting blood repertoires may reflect thyroid immune responses. A 13 V-J signature model separated ophthalmopathy from stable hyperthyroidism, with 87.88% sensitivity and 81.08% specificity in cross-validation and 80%/75% in testing. In validation, progression to ophthalmopathy was predicted by the model with nearly 71% sensitivity and under 85% specificity, a median of approximately 6.5 months before onset. No statistical method was used to set the sample size in advance, and investigators knew the group allocation.

The chain joins TRBV10-3 to TRBJ1-5; 8 nucleotides in the junction match TRBD1. The specimen was blood. This TCR came from a woman aged 18-30 years with Graves' ophthalmopathy. The CDR3 amino acid sequence is: CAIRKDRDGQPQHF. Here is the DNA: TGTGCCATCAGGAAGGACAGGGACGGTCAGCCCCAGCATTTT.